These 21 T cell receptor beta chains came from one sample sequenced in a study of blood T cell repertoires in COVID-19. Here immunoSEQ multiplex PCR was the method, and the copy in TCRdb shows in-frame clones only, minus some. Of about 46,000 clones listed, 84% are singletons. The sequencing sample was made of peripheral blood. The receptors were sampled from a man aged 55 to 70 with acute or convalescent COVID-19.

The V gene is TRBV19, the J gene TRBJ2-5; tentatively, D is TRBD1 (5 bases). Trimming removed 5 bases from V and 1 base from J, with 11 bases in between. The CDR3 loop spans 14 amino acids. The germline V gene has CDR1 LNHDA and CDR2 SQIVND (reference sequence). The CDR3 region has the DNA TGTGCCAGTAGTCCTCAGGGCCTCCAAGAGACCCAGTACTTC. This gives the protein CASSPQGLQETQYF.

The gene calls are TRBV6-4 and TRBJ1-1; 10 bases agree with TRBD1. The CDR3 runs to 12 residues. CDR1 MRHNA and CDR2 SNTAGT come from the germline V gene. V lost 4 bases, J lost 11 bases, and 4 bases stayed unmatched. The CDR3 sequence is CASSGTGGNAFF. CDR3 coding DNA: TGTGCCAGCAGTGGGACAGGGGGAAATGCTTTCTTT.

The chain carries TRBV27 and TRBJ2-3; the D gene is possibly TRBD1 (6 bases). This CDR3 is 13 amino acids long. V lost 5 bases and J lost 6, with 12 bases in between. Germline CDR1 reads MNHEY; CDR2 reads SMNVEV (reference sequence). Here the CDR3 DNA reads TGTGCCAGCAGTAAGGGGGTGGGTGATACGCAGTATTTT. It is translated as CASSKGVGDTQYF.

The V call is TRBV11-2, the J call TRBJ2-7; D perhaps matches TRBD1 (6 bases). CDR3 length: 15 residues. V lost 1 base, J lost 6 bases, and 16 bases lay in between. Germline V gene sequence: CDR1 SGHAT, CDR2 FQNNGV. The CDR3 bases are TGTGCCAGCAGCTTAGTCTCAGGACAGCGCAGCGAGCAGTACTTC. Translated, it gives CASSLVSGQRSEQYF.

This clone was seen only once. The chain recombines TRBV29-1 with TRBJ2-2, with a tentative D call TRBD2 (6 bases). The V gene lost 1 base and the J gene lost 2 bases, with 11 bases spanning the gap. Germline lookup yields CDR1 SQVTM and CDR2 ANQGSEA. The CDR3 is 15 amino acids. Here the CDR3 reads CSVEVAGINTGELFF. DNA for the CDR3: TGCAGCGTTGAAGTGGCGGGGATCAACACCGGGGAGCTGTTTTTT.

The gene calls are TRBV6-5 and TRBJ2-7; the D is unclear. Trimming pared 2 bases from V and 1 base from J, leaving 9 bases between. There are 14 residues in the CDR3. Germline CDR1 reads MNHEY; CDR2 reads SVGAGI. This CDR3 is CASSYEDSSYEQYF. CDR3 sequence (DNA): TGTGCCAGCAGTTACGAGGATTCTTCCTACGAGCAGTACTTC.

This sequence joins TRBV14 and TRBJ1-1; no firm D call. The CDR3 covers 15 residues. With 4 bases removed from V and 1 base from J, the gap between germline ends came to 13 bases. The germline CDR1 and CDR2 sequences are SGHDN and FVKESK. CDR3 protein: CASSPPAGRNTEAFF. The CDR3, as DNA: TGTGCCAGCAGCCCTCCCGCGGGCCGGAACACTGAAGCTTTCTTT.

The CDR3: CASSFRNGGTDTQYF. In DNA, the CDR3 is TGTGCCAGCAGCTTTCGGAACGGGGGGACAGATACGCAGTATTTT. The J gene is TRBJ2-3, the V gene TRBV7-3, with TRBD2 identical over 7 bases. CDR1 and CDR2 (germline): SGHTA, FQGTGA. The CDR3 contains 15 residues. The J segment lost 3 bases and the V segment lost 3 bases, leaving 6 bases of the junction unmatched.

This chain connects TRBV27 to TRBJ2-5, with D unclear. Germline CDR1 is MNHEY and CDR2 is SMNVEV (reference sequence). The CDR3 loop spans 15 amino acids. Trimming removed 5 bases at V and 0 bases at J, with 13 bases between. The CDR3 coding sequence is TGTGCCAGCAGTCCTCTAGATAGGTACCAAGAGACCCAGTACTTC. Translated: CASSPLDRYQETQYF.

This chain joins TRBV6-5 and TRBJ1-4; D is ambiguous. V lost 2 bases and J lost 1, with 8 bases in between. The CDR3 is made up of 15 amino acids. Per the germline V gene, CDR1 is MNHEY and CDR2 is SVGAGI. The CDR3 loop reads CASSYDPGTNEKLFF. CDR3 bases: TGTGCCAGCAGTTACGATCCAGGAACTAATGAAAAACTGTTTTTT.

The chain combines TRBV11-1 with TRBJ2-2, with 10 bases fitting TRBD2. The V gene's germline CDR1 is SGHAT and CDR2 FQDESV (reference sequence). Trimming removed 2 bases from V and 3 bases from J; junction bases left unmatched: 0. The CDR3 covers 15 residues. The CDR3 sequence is CASSLLAGDTGELFF. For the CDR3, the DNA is TGTGCCAGCAGCTTACTAGCGGGAGACACCGGGGAGCTGTTTTTT.

The CDR3 DNA reads as TGTGCCAGCAGTTCTTTTTCGCCGTACCTGGGGGGTTACCCCTACGAGCAGTACTTC. It specifies CASSSFSPYLGGYPYEQYF. V and J are TRBV28 and TRBJ2-7, with D maybe TRBD2 (6 bases). Between the trimmed V and J ends, which lost 4 bases and 2 bases, there was a span of 27 bases. In germline, CDR1 is MDHEN, CDR2 SYDVKM. The CDR3 consists of 19 residues.

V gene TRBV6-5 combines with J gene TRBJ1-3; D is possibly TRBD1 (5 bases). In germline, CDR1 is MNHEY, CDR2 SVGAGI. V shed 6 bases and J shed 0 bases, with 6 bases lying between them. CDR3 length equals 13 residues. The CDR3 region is CASRDSSGNTIYF. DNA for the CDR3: TGTGCCAGCAGAGACAGCTCTGGAAACACCATATATTTT.

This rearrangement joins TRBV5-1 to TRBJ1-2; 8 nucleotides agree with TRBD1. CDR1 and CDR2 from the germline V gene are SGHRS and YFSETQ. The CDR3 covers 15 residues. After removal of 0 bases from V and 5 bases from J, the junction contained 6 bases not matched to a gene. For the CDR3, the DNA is TGCGCCAGCAGCTTGGGGACAGGGACTTTTTATGGCTACACCTTC. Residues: CASSLGTGTFYGYTF.

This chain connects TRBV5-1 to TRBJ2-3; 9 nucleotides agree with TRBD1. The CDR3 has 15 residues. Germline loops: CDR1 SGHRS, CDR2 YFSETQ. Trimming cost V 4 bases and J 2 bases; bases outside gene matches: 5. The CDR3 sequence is CASSRDRAATDTQYF. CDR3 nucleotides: TGCGCCAGCAGCAGGGACAGGGCTGCCACAGATACGCAGTATTTT.

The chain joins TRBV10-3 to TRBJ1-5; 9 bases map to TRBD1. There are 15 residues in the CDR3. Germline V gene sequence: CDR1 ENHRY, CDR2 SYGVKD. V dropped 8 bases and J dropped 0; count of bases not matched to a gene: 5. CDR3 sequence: CAISWTGDSNQPQHF. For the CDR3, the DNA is TGTGCCATCTCTTGGACAGGGGATAGCAATCAGCCCCAGCATTTT.

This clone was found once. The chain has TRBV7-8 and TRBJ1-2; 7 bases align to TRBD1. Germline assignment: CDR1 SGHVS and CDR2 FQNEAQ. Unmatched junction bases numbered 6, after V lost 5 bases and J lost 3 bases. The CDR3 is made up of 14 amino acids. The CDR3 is CASSLQGEDYGYTF. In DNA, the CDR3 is TGTGCCAGCAGCCTCCAGGGGGAAGACTATGGCTACACCTTC.

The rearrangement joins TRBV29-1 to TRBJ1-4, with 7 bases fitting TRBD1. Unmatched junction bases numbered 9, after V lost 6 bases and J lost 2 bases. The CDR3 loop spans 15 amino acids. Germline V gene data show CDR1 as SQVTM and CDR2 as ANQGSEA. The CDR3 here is CSVAKGTATNEKLFF. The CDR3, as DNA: TGCAGCGTCGCTAAGGGGACAGCGACTAATGAAAAACTGTTTTTT.

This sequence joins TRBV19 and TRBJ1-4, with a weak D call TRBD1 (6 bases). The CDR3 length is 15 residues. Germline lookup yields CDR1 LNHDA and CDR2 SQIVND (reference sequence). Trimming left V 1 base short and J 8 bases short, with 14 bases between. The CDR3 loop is CASSIGGGVGEKLFF. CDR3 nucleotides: TGTGCCAGTAGTATAGGAGGGGGGGTCGGCGAAAAACTGTTTTTT.

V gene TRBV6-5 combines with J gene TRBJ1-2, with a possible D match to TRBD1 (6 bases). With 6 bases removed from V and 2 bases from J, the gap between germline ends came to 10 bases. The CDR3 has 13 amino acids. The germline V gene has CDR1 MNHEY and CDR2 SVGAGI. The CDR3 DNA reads TGTGCCAGCAGATCTACAGGGAACTATGGCTACACCTTC. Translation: CASRSTGNYGYTF.

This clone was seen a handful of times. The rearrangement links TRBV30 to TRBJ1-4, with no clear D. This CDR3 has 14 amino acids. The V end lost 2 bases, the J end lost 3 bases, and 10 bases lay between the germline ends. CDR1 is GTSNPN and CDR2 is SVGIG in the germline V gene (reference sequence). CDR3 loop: CAWSQDGANEKLFF. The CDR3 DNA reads TGTGCCTGGAGTCAAGACGGAGCTAATGAAAAACTGTTTTTT.